This is a list of T cell receptor beta chains from one sample in a study of blood T cell repertoires in COVID-19. The data were produced by immunoSEQ multiplex PCR, yet TCRdb's version contains in-frame clones alone and is incomplete. The sample includes around 300,000 clones, 89% of them seen just once. Sequences were obtained from PBMCs or T cells enriched from blood (not recorded which). The receptors shown here come from a woman in her forties who had recovered from COVID-19. Both conserved end residues are part of each CDR3. The D gene is left open where the match is weak. The listing skips clone size in some rows; elsewhere it reads once, few, many or a size class.

.	TRBV2	.	12	TRBJ2-1	TGTGCCAGCAGTGCTTTAGAATATGAGCAGTTCTTC	CASSALEYEQFF
.	TRBV9	.	15	TRBJ1-5	TGTGCCAGCAGCCGCGGCGGGTCGAGGGATCAGCCCCAGCATTTT	CASSRGGSRDQPQHF
.	TRBV2	.	16	TRBJ1-2	TGTGCCAGCAGTGAAGCGATCGGCGGACAGTCGAGGGGCTACACCTTC	CASSEAIGGQSRGYTF
.	TRBV28	.	12	TRBJ1-2	TGTGCCGGTAAGGACAGAAACTATGGCTACACCTTC	CAGKDRNYGYTF
TRBD1	TRBV7-9	.	13	TRBJ1-2	TGTGCCAGCAGCGAATCGACAGGGTGGGGCTACACCTTC	CASSESTGWGYTF
.	TRBV4-1	.	15	TRBJ1-2	TGCGCCAGCAGCCCCCATCGGGGGAGAACAGATAGCTACACCTTC	CASSPHRGRTDSYTF
.	TRBV16	.	13	TRBJ1-1	TGTGCCAGCAGCCAAGACTCGAACACTGAAGCTTTCTTT	CASSQDSNTEAFF
.	TRBV2	.	13	TRBJ1-5	TGTGCCAGCAGCACGCAGGGGAATCAGCCCCAGCATTTT	CASSTQGNQPQHF
.	TRBV6-5	.	15	TRBJ1-1	TGTGCCAGCAGTTATGTCTTCGGGAGAAACACTGAAGCTTTCTTT	CASSYVFGRNTEAFF
TRBD1	TRBV7-9	.	15	TRBJ1-4	TGTGCCAGCAGCATAAGACAGGGGTCGATTGAAAAACTGTTTTTT	CASSIRQGSIEKLFF
TRBD2	TRBV18	.	15	TRBJ2-2	TGTGCCAGCTCACCCGGACTAGCGGACACCGGGGAGCTGTTTTTT	CASSPGLADTGELFF
.	TRBV7-9	few	15	TRBJ2-1	TGTGCCAGCAGCATCCGGGACTTCTCCTACAATGAGCAGTTCTTC	CASSIRDFSYNEQFF
TRBD1	TRBV4-1	few	16	TRBJ2-1	TGCGCCAGCAGCCAAGATATCGGGACAGGGGGTAATGAGCAGTTCTTC	CASSQDIGTGGNEQFF
TRBD1	TRBV5-1	.	14	TRBJ2-7	TGCGCCAGCAGCGCGGGACAGGGGGCCTACGAGCAGTACTTC	CASSAGQGAYEQYF
.	TRBV5-1	.	13	TRBJ1-1	TGCGCCAGCAGCTTGGGGGACTCCCGGAAAGCTTTCTTT	CASSLGDSRKAFF
.	TRBV5-1	.	15	TRBJ1-5	TGCGCCAGCAGCTTGGACCCAGGGGGCAATCAGCCCCAGCATTTT	CASSLDPGGNQPQHF
.	TRBV19	.	14	TRBJ1-5	TGTGCCAGTAGTATTAGGAACGGGAATCAGCCCCAGCATTTT	CASSIRNGNQPQHF
.	TRBV5-4	.	16	TRBJ2-3	TGTGCCAGCAGCCCGGAGGGACTTTTCAGCACAGATACGCAGTATTTT	CASSPEGLFSTDTQYF
TRBD1	TRBV18	.	14	TRBJ1-1	TGTGCCAGCTCACAAGGACAGGGGAAGACTGAAGCTTTCTTT	CASSQGQGKTEAFF
TRBD1	TRBV18	once	16	TRBJ2-7	TGTGCCAGCTCACCAAAGGTGACAGGGTCCCTAAGCGAGCAGTACTTC	CASSPKVTGSLSEQYF
.	TRBV5-1	.	16	TRBJ2-1	TGCGCCAGCAGCCGAGATCCTAGCGACTCCTACAATGAGCAGTTCTTC	CASSRDPSDSYNEQFF
.	TRBV29-1	.	14	TRBJ2-2	TGCAGCGTTTCCAGGGTCGCAGGAGGGGAGGAGCTGTTTTTT	CSVSRVAGGEELFF
.	TRBV6-6	.	17	TRBJ1-3	TGTGCCAGCAGTCCCCGCTTGGGGGGGAACTCTGGAAACACCATATATTTT	CASSPRLGGNSGNTIYF
TRBD1	TRBV27	once	16	TRBJ1-4	TGTGCCAGCAGTTCCCCTTCGACAGGGAACGTTGAAAAACTGTTTTTT	CASSSPSTGNVEKLFF
TRBD1	TRBV12-3/TRBV12-4	.	13	TRBJ1-2	TGTGCCAGCAGCGGACAGGGAGTGAATGGCTACACCTTC	CASSGQGVNGYTF
.	TRBV7-9	few	15	TRBJ1-6	TGTGCCAGCAGCTTAGCGGCGCGGGGAAATTCACCCCTCCACTTT	CASSLAARGNSPLHF
TRBD1	TRBV19	.	16	TRBJ1-2	TGTGCCAGTAGTATGGGGGACAGGGCGGGCCTCGGTGGCTACACCTTC	CASSMGDRAGLGGYTF
TRBD1	TRBV10-2	.	12	TRBJ2-1	TGCGCCAGCAGTGAAGGGGGCCGGGAGCAGTTCTTC	CASSEGGREQFF
TRBD1	TRBV27	.	18	TRBJ1-1	TGTGCCAGCAGTCCCCGAAAATCAAGAACAGGGGACCCCACTGAAGCTTTCTTT	CASSPRKSRTGDPTEAFF
.	TRBV18	.	14	TRBJ1-1	TGTGCCAGCTCACCTATGGAGGGAGGGACTGAAGCTTTCTTT	CASSPMEGGTEAFF
TRBD1	TRBV7-2	.	18	TRBJ1-5	TGTGCCAGCAGCTTAGGGACAGGGGGCTCTGTCGGCAATCAGCCCCAGCATTTT	CASSLGTGGSVGNQPQHF
.	TRBV27	.	14	TRBJ1-2	TGTGCCAGCAGTCCTGGGTGGGGGGACTATGGCTACACCTTC	CASSPGWGDYGYTF
TRBD1	TRBV6-5	.	14	TRBJ1-2	TGTGCCAGCAGTCGGGACAGAACCAACTATGGCTACACCTTC	CASSRDRTNYGYTF
.	TRBV27	.	16	TRBJ1-1	TGTGCCAGCAGTCTCAGCTCCAGGGGTCTTGGTCCTGAAGCTTTCTTT	CASSLSSRGLGPEAFF
.	TRBV4-3	.	15	TRBJ2-1	TGCGCCAGCAGCCCCCATCCGGGGAATACATATGAGCAGTTCTTC	CASSPHPGNTYEQFF
.	TRBV11-3	.	14	TRBJ2-5	TGTGCCAGCAGCGCCGACTCGTCCCAGGGGACCCAGTACTTC	CASSADSSQGTQYF
.	TRBV7-6	.	16	TRBJ2-3	TGTGCCAGCAGCCCCCGCCTGCAGCGAAACACAGATACGCAGTATTTT	CASSPRLQRNTDTQYF
TRBD2	TRBV2	.	14	TRBJ2-3	TGTGCCAGCAGTGCTCTAGCGGGCACAGATACGCAGTATTTT	CASSALAGTDTQYF
.	TRBV3-1/TRBV3-2	.	14	TRBJ1-2	TGTGCCAGCAGCCGGGAGGGGGAAATATATGGCTACACCTTC	CASSREGEIYGYTF
TRBD1	TRBV2	.	15	TRBJ1-3	TGTGCCAGCAGTTCGGACAGGGTCGCCGGAAACACCATATATTTT	CASSSDRVAGNTIYF
TRBD2	TRBV7-2	.	16	TRBJ2-5	TGTGCCAGCAGCCCGGCTAGCGGGGGGTACCAAGAGACCCAGTACTTC	CASSPASGGYQETQYF
.	TRBV6-5	.	14	TRBJ2-1	TGTGCCAGCAGGGACTCCTACTCCTACAATGAGCAGTTCTTC	CASRDSYSYNEQFF
.	TRBV30	.	13	TRBJ1-2	TGTGCCTGGAGTGTTGGGGGGGCGGATGGCTACACCTTC	CAWSVGGADGYTF
.	TRBV30	.	13	TRBJ2-5	TGTGCCTGGAGCAGGGGCAGGATCGAGACCCAGTACTTC	CAWSRGRIETQYF
.	TRBV29-1	few	15	TRBJ1-2	TGCAGCGTTGAAGAGTTAGGACAGCCATTTTATGGCTACACCTTC	CSVEELGQPFYGYTF
.	TRBV19	.	15	TRBJ1-1	TGTGCCAGTAGCCTACAGCAGTCCATGAACACTGAAGCTTTCTTT	CASSLQQSMNTEAFF
TRBD1	TRBV4-2	few	15	TRBJ1-2	TGTGCCAGCAGCCAAGATTATGGGACAGGGGGCGGCTACACCTTC	CASSQDYGTGGGYTF
.	TRBV7-6	once	14	TRBJ1-1	TGTGCCAGCAGCTTAATCCCTTCGAACACTGAAGCTTTCTTT	CASSLIPSNTEAFF
.	TRBV18	.	14	TRBJ1-1	TGTGCCAGCTCACCACCACCGGGTTATACTGAAGCTTTCTTT	CASSPPPGYTEAFF
.	TRBV27	.	14	TRBJ2-2	TGTGCCAGCAGCCCCTCGCGGAGCACCGGGGAGCTGTTTTTT	CASSPSRSTGELFF